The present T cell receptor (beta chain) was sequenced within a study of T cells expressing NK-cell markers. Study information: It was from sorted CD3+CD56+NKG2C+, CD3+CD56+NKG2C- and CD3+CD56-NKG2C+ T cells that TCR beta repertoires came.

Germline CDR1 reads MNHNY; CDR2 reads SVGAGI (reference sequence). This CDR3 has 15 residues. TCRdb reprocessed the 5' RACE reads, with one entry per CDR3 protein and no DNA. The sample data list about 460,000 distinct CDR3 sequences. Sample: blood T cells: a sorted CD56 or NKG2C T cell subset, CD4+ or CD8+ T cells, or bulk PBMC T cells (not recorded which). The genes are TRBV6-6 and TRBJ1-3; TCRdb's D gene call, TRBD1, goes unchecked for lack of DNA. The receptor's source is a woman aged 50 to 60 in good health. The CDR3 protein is CASSQQVASGNTIYF.